The rows below give T cell receptor beta chains drawn from one sample of a study of T cell responses to AZD1222 COVID-19 vaccine. Method: immunoSEQ multiplex PCR; TCRdb's copy keeps in-frame clones and lacks some. The top ten hold 5% of the sample, which has 98,000 or so clones, approximately 93% seen once. The source material was peripheral blood, sampled on day 0 of AZD1222 vaccination. The receptors stem from an adult in good health. Both conserved end residues are part of each CDR3. D genes are given only for firm matches. Some rows mark clone size as missing; the rest say once, few, many or name a class of expanded clone.

size,V,J,D,CDR3,DNA
NA,TRBV29-1,TRBJ1-1,TRBD1,CSVWPKLGQPNTEAFF,TGCAGCGTTTGGCCGAAGTTGGGACAGCCGAACACTGAAGCTTTCTTT
NA,TRBV30,TRBJ1-4,NA,CAWSGPAINEKLFF,TGTGCCTGGAGTGGGCCGGCCATTAATGAAAAACTGTTTTTT
NA,TRBV4-1,TRBJ2-1,NA,CASSQRPRGGNRYEQFF,TGCGCCAGCAGCCAACGACCCCGAGGCGGGAATAGGTATGAGCAGTTCTTC
once,TRBV5-4,TRBJ2-3,NA,CASSQPDGGTQYF,TGTGCCAGCAGCCAGCCGGACGGGGGTACGCAGTATTTT
once,TRBV9,TRBJ2-6,NA,CASSEGSLVTGANVLTF,TGTGCCAGCAGCGAGGGGTCATTGGTGACCGGGGCCAACGTCCTGACTTTC
NA,TRBV9,TRBJ2-1,TRBD2,CASSVLGAGNPYNEQFF,TGTGCCAGCAGCGTCCTCGGAGCGGGAAACCCCTACAATGAGCAGTTCTTC
NA,TRBV5-1,TRBJ2-5,TRBD1,CASSLTGTGKETQYF,TGCGCCAGCAGCCTCACCGGGACAGGCAAAGAGACCCAGTACTTC
NA,TRBV25-1,TRBJ1-3,TRBD1,CASTPRGDSSGNTIYF,TGTGCCAGCACCCCAAGGGGGGACAGCTCTGGAAACACCATATATTTT
NA,TRBV11-2,TRBJ2-7,TRBD2,CASSHSGRVSEQYF,TGTGCCAGCAGCCATAGCGGGAGGGTCTCCGAGCAGTACTTC
NA,TRBV10-3,TRBJ1-2,TRBD1,CATGQGDYGYTF,TGTGCCACTGGACAGGGGGACTATGGCTACACCTTC
NA,TRBV28,TRBJ1-4,NA,CASSFRQEEEKLFF,TGTGCCAGCAGTTTCCGACAGGAGGAAGAAAAACTGTTTTTT
few,TRBV5-4,TRBJ1-1,TRBD1,CASSLPGQGNTEAFF,TGTGCCAGCAGCTTACCCGGACAGGGAAACACTGAAGCTTTCTTT
NA,TRBV6-6,TRBJ2-2,NA,CASSHQGVPPGSGELFF,TGTGCCAGCAGTCATCAGGGCGTCCCCCCTGGCTCCGGGGAGCTGTTTTTT
NA,TRBV28,TRBJ2-4,NA,CASSFYLLAKNIQYF,TGTGCCAGCAGTTTCTACCTGCTAGCCAAAAACATTCAGTACTTC
NA,TRBV10-3,TRBJ1-1,NA,CAIRPTEPNTEAFF,TGTGCCATCCGACCGACAGAGCCGAACACTGAAGCTTTCTTT
NA,TRBV6-5,TRBJ2-7,NA,CVSGVGISSYEQYF,TGTGTCTCCGGGGTGGGTATTTCGTCCTACGAGCAGTACTTC
NA,TRBV4-3,TRBJ2-7,NA,CASSQDTAVAGLSSYEQYF,TGCGCCAGCAGCCAAGATACCGCGGTGGCGGGACTGAGCTCCTACGAGCAGTACTTC
NA,TRBV5-6,TRBJ1-3,NA,CASSPPAGSSGNTIYF,TGTGCCAGCAGCCCCCCCGCGGGCAGCTCTGGAAACACCATATATTTT
NA,TRBV29-1,TRBJ2-7,TRBD1,CSVTGGFVEGYEYF,TGCAGCGTGACAGGGGGCTTCGTGGAAGGTTATGAGTACTTC
NA,TRBV29-1,TRBJ1-5,NA,CSVPGTDNQPQHF,TGCAGCGTCCCCGGGACGGACAATCAGCCCCAGCATTTT
NA,TRBV28,TRBJ2-2,NA,CASSFEYDTGELFF,TGTGCCAGCAGTTTTGAGTATGACACCGGGGAGCTGTTTTTT
NA,TRBV10-2,TRBJ2-4,TRBD1,CASSEPQGQEAYF,TGCGCCAGCAGTGAGCCCCAGGGACAGGAGGCGTACTTC
few,TRBV3-1/TRBV3-2,TRBJ1-1,TRBD1,CASSQLQGDTEAFF,TGTGCCAGCAGCCAACTACAGGGGGACACTGAAGCTTTCTTT
NA,TRBV11-3,TRBJ2-7,TRBD1,CASSPRDRLYEQYF,TGTGCCAGCAGCCCCCGGGACAGGTTATACGAGCAGTACTTC
NA,TRBV7-9,TRBJ2-7,TRBD2,CASSLRREGEQYF,TGTGCCAGCAGCTTAAGACGGGAGGGCGAGCAGTACTTC
NA,TRBV6-5,TRBJ2-7,TRBD2,CASSPGTSGIYEQYF,TGTGCCAGCAGTCCAGGGACTAGCGGGATTTACGAGCAGTACTTC
NA,TRBV7-2,TRBJ2-3,NA,CASSLEVGSYWPDTQYF,TGTGCCAGCAGCTTAGAGGTCGGGAGTTATTGGCCAGATACGCAGTATTTT
NA,TRBV2,TRBJ2-7,NA,CASQDSLNEQYF,TGTGCCAGTCAAGACTCATTGAACGAGCAGTACTTC
once,TRBV5-1,TRBJ2-5,NA,CASSLEAAYQETQYF,TGCGCCAGCAGCTTGGAGGCGGCATACCAAGAGACCCAGTACTTC
NA,TRBV7-3,TRBJ1-1,NA,CASSSSNTEAFF,TGTGCCAGCAGCTCCTCGAACACTGAAGCTTTCTTT
NA,TRBV6-1,TRBJ1-4,TRBD1,CASSEQRQGVSTNEKLFF,TGTGCCAGCAGTGAACAGAGACAGGGGGTTTCAACTAATGAAAAACTGTTTTTT
NA,TRBV18,TRBJ1-5,NA,CASSPRNQPQHF,TGTGCCAGCTCACCTCGCAATCAGCCCCAGCATTTT
NA,TRBV11-2,TRBJ2-1,NA,CASSFRPRGDNEQFF,TGTGCCAGCAGCTTTAGGCCCAGAGGTGACAATGAGCAGTTCTTC
NA,TRBV2,TRBJ2-5,TRBD1,CASRATGGQETQYF,TGTGCCAGCAGAGCCACAGGGGGTCAAGAGACCCAGTACTTC
NA,TRBV7-9,TRBJ2-2,NA,CASTSPGGELFF,TGTGCCAGCACCAGCCCCGGCGGGGAGCTGTTTTTT
NA,TRBV15,TRBJ1-3,NA,CATSRDLGSSGNTIYF,TGTGCCACCAGCAGAGATCTCGGGAGCTCTGGAAACACCATATATTTT
NA,TRBV6-5,TRBJ2-1,NA,CASGGPGVGNEQFF,TGTGCCAGCGGGGGACCGGGAGTTGGCAATGAGCAGTTCTTC
NA,TRBV28,TRBJ1-6,NA,CASTSETLGGSPLHF,TGTGCCAGCACGTCTGAGACTCTCGGCGGGTCACCCCTCCACTTT
NA,TRBV2,TRBJ1-2,NA,CASSAARLGGYTF,TGTGCCAGCAGTGCGGCCAGATTGGGGGGCTACACCTTC
NA,TRBV3-1/TRBV3-2,TRBJ2-7,NA,CASSHLGFGSYYEQYF,TGTGCCAGCAGCCATCTTGGCTTCGGGTCCTACTACGAGCAGTACTTC
NA,TRBV19,TRBJ2-2,TRBD1,CATQGAGNTGELFF,TGTGCCACCCAGGGGGCGGGAAACACCGGGGAGCTGTTTTTT
NA,TRBV4-1,TRBJ1-1,NA,CASSQRSGEPNTEAFF,TGCGCCAGCAGCCAGAGGTCCGGTGAACCGAACACTGAAGCTTTCTTT
NA,TRBV6-2/TRBV6-3,TRBJ1-5,NA,CASSPGWRGATLNQPQHF,TGTGCCAGCAGCCCGGGGTGGAGAGGGGCTACTTTGAATCAGCCCCAGCATTTT
NA,TRBV11-2,TRBJ2-3,NA,CASSFLGYGDTQYF,TGTGCCAGCAGCTTCCTAGGGTATGGCGATACGCAGTATTTT
NA,TRBV4-2,TRBJ1-5,NA,CASSQDLGANQPQHF,TGTGCCAGCAGCCAAGATCTCGGGGCCAATCAGCCCCAGCATTTT
NA,TRBV28,TRBJ2-5,NA,CASSPGGVYSSETQYF,TGTGCCAGCAGTCCAGGAGGCGTCTACAGTAGCGAGACCCAGTACTTC
NA,TRBV7-8,TRBJ1-1,NA,CASSPRVGRAEAFF,TGTGCCAGCAGCCCCAGGGTGGGACGGGCTGAAGCTTTCTTT
NA,TRBV7-3,TRBJ2-3,TRBD2,CASSFHAGGPDTQYF,TGTGCCAGCAGCTTTCATGCGGGAGGCCCAGATACGCAGTATTTT
NA,TRBV28,TRBJ1-2,NA,CASIGGDYGYTF,TGTGCCAGCATCGGGGGGGATTATGGCTACACCTTC
NA,TRBV30,TRBJ1-3,NA,CAWSGITSGNTIYF,TGTGCCTGGAGTGGGATAACCTCTGGAAACACCATATATTTT
NA,TRBV18,TRBJ1-3,NA,CASSPIGGVGNTIYF,TGTGCCAGCTCACCTATCGGGGGCGTCGGAAACACCATATATTTT
NA,TRBV19,TRBJ1-2,NA,CASSDLRGRARNGYTF,TGTGCCAGTAGTGATCTTCGGGGACGCGCGAGGAATGGCTACACCTTC
NA,TRBV29-1,TRBJ1-1,NA,CSVEGLMNTEAFF,TGCAGCGTCGAGGGACTTATGAACACTGAAGCTTTCTTT
NA,TRBV7-9,TRBJ2-1,TRBD1,CASSEQGAGYNEQFF,TGTGCCAGCAGCGAGCAGGGGGCCGGCTACAATGAGCAGTTCTTC
NA,TRBV5-4,TRBJ2-3,NA,CASSSTQGDTQYF,TGTGCCAGCAGCTCAACTCAGGGAGATACGCAGTATTTT
once,TRBV4-3,TRBJ2-1,TRBD2,CASSQGAGDYNEQFF,TGCGCCAGCAGCCAAGGAGCGGGAGATTACAATGAGCAGTTCTTC
NA,TRBV19,TRBJ1-1,NA,CASSTNRNTEAFF,TGTGCCAGTAGTACCAACCGGAACACTGAAGCTTTCTTT
NA,TRBV3-1/TRBV3-2,TRBJ2-6,TRBD1,CASSPVGTGASGANVLTF,TGTGCCAGCAGCCCCGTCGGGACAGGGGCGTCTGGGGCCAACGTCCTGACTTTC
NA,TRBV10-3,TRBJ2-7,TRBD1,CATTDQGEPLKQYF,TGTGCCACCACAGATCAGGGGGAACCTTTGAAGCAGTACTTC